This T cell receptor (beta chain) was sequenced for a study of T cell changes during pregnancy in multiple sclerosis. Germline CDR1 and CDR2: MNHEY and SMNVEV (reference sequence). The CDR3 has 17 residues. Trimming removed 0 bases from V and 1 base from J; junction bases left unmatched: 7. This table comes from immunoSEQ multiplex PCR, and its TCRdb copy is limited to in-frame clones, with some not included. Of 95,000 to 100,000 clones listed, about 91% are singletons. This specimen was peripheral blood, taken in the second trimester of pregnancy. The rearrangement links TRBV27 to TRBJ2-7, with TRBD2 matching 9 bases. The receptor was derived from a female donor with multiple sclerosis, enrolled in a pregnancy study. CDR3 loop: CASSLSPSGRTSYEQYF. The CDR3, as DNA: TGTGCCAGCAGTTTATCCCCCAGCGGGAGGACATCCTACGAGCAGTACTTC.